Reported below is one T cell receptor beta chain. Its antigen is currently unknown. The data were obtained in a study of T cell responses to AZD1222 COVID-19 vaccine. General study results and limits: Dominant at 160-218 and 743-854, vaccine-associated CD4 TCRs also spanned spike. Females outnumbered males among donors, who were mostly white British; clonal diversity was possibly underestimated. Every sample of the repertoires postdated the peak T cell response.

The V and J ends lost 1 base and 5 bases, in that order; junction bases with no gene match: 4. The CDR3 has 15 amino acids. CDR1 and CDR2 from the germline V gene are MNHNS and SASEGT. Sequenced by immunoSEQ multiplex PCR; TCRdb stores in-frame clones only, minus some. The sample includes some 200,000 clones, 94% of them seen just once. The clonotype originates from an adult who received the MenACWY meningococcal vaccine as a control. The V and J genes are TRBV6-1 and TRBJ1-5, with 8 bases matching TRBD1. The input for sequencing was peripheral blood, taken 28 days after the second dose of the MenACWY control vaccine. As DNA, the CDR3 is TGTGCCAGCAGTGAAGAGGACAGGGTCCATCAGCCCCAGCATTTT. It specifies CASSEEDRVHQPQHF.